What follows are 4 T cell receptor beta chains derived from one specimen sequenced in a study of post-analysis software for immune sequencing data. The study, taken as a whole, reports: Included in a set of roughly five TRBV segments more frequent in patients than controls were TRBV5-6, TRBV5-1 and TRBV20-1.

The TCR beta cDNA libraries carried unique molecular identifiers. TCRdb re-analysed the PCR reads in MiXCR, keeping a single row per CDR3 protein. The sample carries around 710,000 distinct CDR3 sequences, approximately 44% recorded once. These TCRs are of unknown antigen specificity. Sequenced material: blood. The receptor set was obtained from a girl aged 5-17 years with multiple sclerosis.

The J gene is TRBJ2-7, the V gene TRBV6-2 or TRBV6-3; 14 bases match TRBD2. The CDR3 consists of 13 residues. Germline CDR1 and CDR2: MNHEY and SVGEGT. Trimming at V came to 9 bases and at J to 6 bases, leaving 4 bases not matched to a gene. The CDR3 here is CASSGLAGAEQYF. In DNA form, the CDR3 reads TGTGCCAGTTCGGGACTAGCGGGAGCCGAGCAGTACTTC.

The chain is built from TRBV5-5 and TRBJ2-5; the D is unclear. The J call may be faulty, since TRBJ2-7 better matches the DNA end. This CDR3 is 12 amino acids long. CDR1 and CDR2 (germline): SGHKS, YYEKEE (reference sequence). The CDR3, as DNA: TGTGCCAGCAGCTTGGAGACAAACGAGCAGTACTTC. This encodes CASSLETNEQYF.

This clonotype was counted between two and nine times. J is TRBJ1-5 and V is TRBV12-3 or TRBV12-4, with 7 bases that match TRBD1. This CDR3 region has 13 residues. V trimming: 7 bases; J trimming: 4 bases; junction bases outside the gene matches: 4. CDR3: CASKGARNQPQHF. CDR3 nucleotides: TGTGCCAGCAAGGGGGCTCGGAATCAGCCCCAGCATTTT.

This clonotype was recorded a few times. V and J are TRBV20-1 and TRBJ2-7, with a weak D call TRBD2 (7 bases). CDR1 and CDR2 (germline): DFQATT, SNEGSKA (reference sequence). Trimming removed 3 bases from V and 9 bases from J, with 21 bases in between. The CDR3 totals 14 residues. DNA of the CDR3: TGCAGTGCTAGTGGAGGGGGGGTTGGGAAGGCGCAGTACTTC. Translated: CSASGGGVGKAQYF.